This T cell receptor beta chain was obtained from a study of T-cell memory formation after mild COVID-19. The V end lost 8 bases, the J end lost 2 bases, and 14 bases lay between the germline ends. CDR1 MNHEY and CDR2 SVGEGT come from the germline V gene. The CDR3 length is 14 residues. Using its own MiXCR run on the 5' RACE reads, TCRdb lists one record per CDR3 protein. The top ten hold approximately 40% of the sample, which has 85,000 to 130,000 distinct CDR3 sequences, around 10% seen once. The chain couples TRBV6-2 or TRBV6-3 to TRBJ2-3; D gene ambiguous. The receptor comes from a man aged 18 to 30 who had mild COVID-19 (a few samples of this study predate the infection). Cell type and time point are not known. The sample taken for sequencing was PBMCs or a T cell subset sorted from them (not recorded which). CDR3 bases: TGTGCCAGCGTCACGGGTCGGGTCACAGATACGCAGTATTTT. Its translation is CASVTGRVTDTQYF.